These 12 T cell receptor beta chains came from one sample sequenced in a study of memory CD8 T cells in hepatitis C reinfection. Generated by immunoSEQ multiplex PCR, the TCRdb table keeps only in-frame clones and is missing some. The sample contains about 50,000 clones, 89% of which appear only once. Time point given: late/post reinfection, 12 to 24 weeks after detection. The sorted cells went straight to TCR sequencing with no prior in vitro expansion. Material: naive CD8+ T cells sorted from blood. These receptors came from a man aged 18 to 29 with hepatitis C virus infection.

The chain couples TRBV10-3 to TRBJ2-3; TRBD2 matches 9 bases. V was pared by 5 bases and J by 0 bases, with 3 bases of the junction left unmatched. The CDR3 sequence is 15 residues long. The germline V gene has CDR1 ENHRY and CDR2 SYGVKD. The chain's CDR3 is CAISRTSDSTDTQYF. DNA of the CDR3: TGTGCCATCAGTCGGACTAGCGATAGCACAGATACGCAGTATTTT.

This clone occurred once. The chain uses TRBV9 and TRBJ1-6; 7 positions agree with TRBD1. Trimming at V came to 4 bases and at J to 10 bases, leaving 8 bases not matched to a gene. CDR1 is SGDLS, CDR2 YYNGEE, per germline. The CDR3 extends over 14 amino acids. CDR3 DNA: TGTGCCAGCAGCCCTACGACAGGGAGGTCACCCCTCCACTTT. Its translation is CASSPTTGRSPLHF.

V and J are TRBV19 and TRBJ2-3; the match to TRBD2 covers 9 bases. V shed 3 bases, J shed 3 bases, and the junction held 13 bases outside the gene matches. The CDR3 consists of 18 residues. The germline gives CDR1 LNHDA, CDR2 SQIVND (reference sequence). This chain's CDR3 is CASSIHIRASGITDTQYF. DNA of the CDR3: TGTGCCAGTAGTATTCACATAAGGGCTAGCGGGATAACAGATACGCAGTATTTT.

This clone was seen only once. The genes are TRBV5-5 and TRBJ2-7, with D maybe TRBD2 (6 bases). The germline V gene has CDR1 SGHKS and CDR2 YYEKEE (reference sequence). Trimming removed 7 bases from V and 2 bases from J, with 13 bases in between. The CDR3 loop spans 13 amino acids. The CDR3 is CASSTGVTYEQYV. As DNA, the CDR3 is TGTGCCAGCTCAACGGGGGTTACCTACGAGCAGTACGTC.

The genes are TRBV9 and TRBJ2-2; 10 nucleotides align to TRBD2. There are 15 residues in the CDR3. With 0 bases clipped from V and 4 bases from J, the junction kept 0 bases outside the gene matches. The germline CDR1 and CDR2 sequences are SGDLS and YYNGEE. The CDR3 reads CASSVASGGTGELFF. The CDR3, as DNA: TGTGCCAGCAGCGTAGCTAGCGGGGGCACCGGGGAGCTGTTTTTT.

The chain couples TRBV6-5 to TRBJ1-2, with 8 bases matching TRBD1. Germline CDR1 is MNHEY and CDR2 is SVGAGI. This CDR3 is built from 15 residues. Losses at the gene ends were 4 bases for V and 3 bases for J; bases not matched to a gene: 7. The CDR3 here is CASSSSATGDYGYTF. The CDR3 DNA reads TGTGCCAGCAGTTCTTCCGCGACAGGGGACTATGGCTACACCTTC.

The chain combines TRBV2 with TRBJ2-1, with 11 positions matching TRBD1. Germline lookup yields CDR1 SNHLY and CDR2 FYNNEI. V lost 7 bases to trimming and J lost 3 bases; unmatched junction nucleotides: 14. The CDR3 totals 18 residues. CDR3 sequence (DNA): TGTGCCAGCAATCGAATAGGGGGACAGGGGGTTTTCTACAATGAGCAGTTCTTC. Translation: CASNRIGGQGVFYNEQFF.

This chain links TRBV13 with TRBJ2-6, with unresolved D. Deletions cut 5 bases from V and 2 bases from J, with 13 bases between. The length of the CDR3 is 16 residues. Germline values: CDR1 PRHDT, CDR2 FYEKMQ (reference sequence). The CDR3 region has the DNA TGTGCCAGCAGCCATCAACCAGGCACTGGGGCCAACGTCCTGACTTTC. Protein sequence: CASSHQPGTGANVLTF.

In DNA form, the CDR3 reads TGTGCCAGTAGTATAGCGGCAGGGGCTGCGAATGAGCAGTTCTTC. The encoded protein is CASSIAAGAANEQFF. V is TRBV19 and J is TRBJ2-1; D is perhaps TRBD1 (6 bases). Germline V gives CDR1 LNHDA, CDR2 SQIVND (reference sequence). The CDR3 totals 15 residues. Trimming took off 1 base at V and 7 bases at J, with 14 bases between the two ends.

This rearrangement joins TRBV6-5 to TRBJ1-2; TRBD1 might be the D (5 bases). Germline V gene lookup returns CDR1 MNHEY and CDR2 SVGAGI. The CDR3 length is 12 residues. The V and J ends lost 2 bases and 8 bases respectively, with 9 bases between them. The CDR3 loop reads CASSYGGGGYTF. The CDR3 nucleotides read TGTGCCAGCAGTTACGGGGGAGGGGGCTACACCTTC.

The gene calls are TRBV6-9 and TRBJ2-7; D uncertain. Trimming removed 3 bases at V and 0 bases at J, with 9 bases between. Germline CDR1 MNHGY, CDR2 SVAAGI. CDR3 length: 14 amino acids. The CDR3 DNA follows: TGTGCCAGCAGTTACTTAGACAACTCCTACGAGCAGTACGTC. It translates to CASSYLDNSYEQYV.

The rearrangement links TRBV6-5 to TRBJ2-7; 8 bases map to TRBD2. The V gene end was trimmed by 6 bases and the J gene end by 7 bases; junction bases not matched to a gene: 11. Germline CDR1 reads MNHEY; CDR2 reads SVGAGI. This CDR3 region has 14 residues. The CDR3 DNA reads TGTGCCAGCAGCCGTCCCGGGACTAGTAAGGAGCAGTACTTC. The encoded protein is CASSRPGTSKEQYF.